These 15 T cell receptor beta chains were sequenced from one sample in a study of T cells after yellow fever vaccination. TCRdb processed the 5' RACE reads anew with MiXCR; each CDR3 protein has one entry. The sample records 300,000 to 400,000 distinct CDR3 sequences, around 6.5% being singletons. The sample in question was PBMCs, obtained 5 days after the yellow fever booster vaccination. These receptors were obtained from a young man who received the YFV17D yellow fever vaccine.

J is TRBJ2-3 and V is TRBV27; D not certain. This CDR3 is built from 13 residues. The germline V gene encodes CDR1 MNHEY and CDR2 SMNVEV (reference sequence). With 3 bases removed from V and 6 bases from J, the gap between germline ends came to 10 bases. The chain's CDR3 is CASSFTPLDTQYF. The DNA for the CDR3 is TGTGCCAGCAGTTTTACCCCCCTCGATACGCAGTATTTT.

There are many counts of this clonotype. The chain has TRBV5-6 and TRBJ2-7, with D unclear. CDR1 and CDR2 from the germline V gene are SGHDT and YYEEEE. V was pared by 1 base and J by 1 base, with 6 bases between. The CDR3 has 13 residues. CDR3 sequence reads: CASSLKASYEQYF. The CDR3 region has the DNA TGTGCCAGCAGCTTGAAGGCTTCCTACGAGCAGTACTTC.

The chain joins TRBV5-1 to TRBJ1-4; D might be TRBD1 (6 bases). This CDR3 is built from 15 residues. Germline assignment: CDR1 SGHRS and CDR2 YFSETQ. V lost 3 bases to trimming and J lost 0 bases, with 9 bases between them. Here the CDR3 reads CASSSSGATNEKLFF. The DNA for the CDR3 is TGCGCCAGCAGCTCGTCAGGGGCAACTAATGAAAAACTGTTTTTT.

The rearrangement links TRBV6-5 to TRBJ1-1, with D uncertain. The V and J ends lost 0 bases and 7 bases respectively, with 24 bases between them. Germline assignment: CDR1 MNHEY and CDR2 SVGAGI. The CDR3 covers 18 residues. As DNA, the CDR3 is TGTGCCAGCAGTTACTCGGCTCCCGTAAGGGCCCGAACCTTTGAAGCTTTCTTT. Translated, it gives CASSYSAPVRARTFEAFF.

The table lists this clonotype with a few counts. A read error may account for a junction end that differs from germline. V and J are TRBV20-1 and TRBJ2-1, with 12 bases that match TRBD2. The CDR3 loop spans 14 amino acids. Germline CDR1 DFQATT, CDR2 SNEGSKA (reference sequence). The CDR3 sequence: CSARTTSGSAGLVF. As DNA, the CDR3 is TGCAGTGCTAGGACGACTAGCGGGAGCGCTGGGCTCGTCTTC.

This clonotype was observed many times. The chain links TRBV5-1 to TRBJ1-1; the match to TRBD1 covers 7 bases. V shed 4 bases, J shed 0 bases, and the junction held 3 bases outside the gene matches. The CDR3 length is 14 residues. Germline V lookup: CDR1 SGHRS, CDR2 YFSETQ. The DNA for the CDR3 is TGCGCCAGCAGCCAGGGACAGATGAACACTGAAGCTTTCTTT. Protein product: CASSQGQMNTEAFF.

V is TRBV20-1 and J is TRBJ2-3; 10 bases line up with TRBD2. With 0 bases clipped from V and 2 bases from J, the junction kept 5 bases outside the gene matches. The CDR3 is 16 amino acids. CDR1 is DFQATT and CDR2 is SNEGSKA in the germline V gene (reference sequence). CDR3: CSARDPSGRLTDTQYF. The CDR3 nucleotides read TGCAGTGCTAGAGATCCTAGCGGGAGACTCACAGATACGCAGTATTTT.

This clonotype was seen a few times. The chain carries TRBV2 and TRBJ2-1; perhaps TRBD2 as D (5 bases). This CDR3 region has 15 residues. Trimming removed 8 bases at V and 0 bases at J, with 14 bases between. Germline values: CDR1 SNHLY, CDR2 FYNNEI. In DNA, the CDR3 is TGTGCCAGCGAGTTCGGGGTTCTCTCCTACAATGAGCAGTTCTTC. This translates into CASEFGVLSYNEQFF. Combining the CDR3 with reference TRBV2 and TRBJ2-1 gives the whole variable domain EPEVTQTPSHQVTQMGQEVILRCVPISNHLYFYWYRQILGQKVEFLVSFYNNEISEKSEIFDDQFSVERPDGSNFTLKIRSTKLEDSAMYFCASEFGVLSYNEQFFGPGTRLTVL.

The chain uses TRBV20-1 and TRBJ2-7, with 9 bases lining up with TRBD1. V shed 4 bases and J 6 bases; nucleotides not matched to a gene: 10. The germline gives CDR1 DFQATT, CDR2 SNEGSKA (reference sequence). This CDR3 has 14 amino acids. CDR3 DNA: TGCAGTGCTACAGGGACAGGGATGACTCGCGAGCAGTACTTC. Its protein is CSATGTGMTREQYF.

The rearrangement joins TRBV20-1 to TRBJ2-3; 9 nucleotides align to TRBD2. Germline CDR1 DFQATT, CDR2 SNEGSKA (reference sequence). Unmatched junction bases numbered 8, after V lost 6 bases and J lost 1 base. The CDR3 covers 15 residues. The CDR3 coding sequence is TGCAGTGCAGAAATAGCGGGAGCCCGCACAGATACGCAGTATTTT. It encodes CSAEIAGARTDTQYF.

The chain couples TRBV12-3 or TRBV12-4 to TRBJ2-4, with D perhaps assigned TRBD1 or TRBD2 (5 bases each). V dropped 7 bases and J dropped 9 bases, with 19 bases sitting between them. The CDR3 is made up of 14 amino acids. The CDR3 protein is CASTFGAASSIQYF. In DNA, the CDR3 is TGTGCCAGCACCTTCGGGGCTGCCTCTAGCATTCAGTACTTC.

This clonotype appeared a few times. The V and J genes are TRBV7-2 and TRBJ1-4; no firm D call. Germline CDR1 and CDR2: SGHTA and FQGNSA. V gave up 5 bases and J gave up 3 bases, with 13 bases separating them. The CDR3 consists of 15 residues. CDR3: CASSPGNSANEKLFF. The CDR3 DNA sequence: TGTGCCAGCAGCCCCGGTAATTCGGCTAATGAAAAACTGTTTTTT.

The CDR3 region is CASRPTGVGSPGEQYF. CDR3 in DNA: TGCGCCAGCAGGCCCACAGGGGTGGGGAGTCCCGGCGAGCAGTACTTC. The chain employs TRBV23-1 and TRBJ2-7; 7 nucleotides agree with TRBD1. TRBV23-1 is assigned to the ORF class and has an uncertain function. V lost 6 bases, J lost 6 bases, and 17 bases stayed unmatched. The CDR3 covers 16 residues.

This clonotype was seen more than once but under ten times. J is TRBJ2-3 and V is TRBV27, with D possibly matching TRBD1 (6 bases). CDR3 length: 16 residues. Trimming removed 4 bases from V and 3 bases from J, with 17 bases in between. Germline V gives CDR1 MNHEY, CDR2 SMNVEV (reference sequence). The CDR3 here is CASSYPPPRGTDTQYF. Written as DNA, the CDR3 is TGTGCCAGCAGTTACCCCCCTCCTAGGGGGACAGATACGCAGTATTTT.

Note on this clonotype: Given a much more abundant clone one base away, this may be a read error. The genes are TRBV9 and TRBJ1-1; no definite D call. The CDR3 spans 15 residues. CDR1 and CDR2 (germline): SGDLS, YYNGEE. The CDR3 coding sequence is TGTTCCAGCAGCGTAGTGAGGTCGGCGAACACTGAAGCTTTCTTT. Amino acid sequence: CSSSVVRSANTEAFF.